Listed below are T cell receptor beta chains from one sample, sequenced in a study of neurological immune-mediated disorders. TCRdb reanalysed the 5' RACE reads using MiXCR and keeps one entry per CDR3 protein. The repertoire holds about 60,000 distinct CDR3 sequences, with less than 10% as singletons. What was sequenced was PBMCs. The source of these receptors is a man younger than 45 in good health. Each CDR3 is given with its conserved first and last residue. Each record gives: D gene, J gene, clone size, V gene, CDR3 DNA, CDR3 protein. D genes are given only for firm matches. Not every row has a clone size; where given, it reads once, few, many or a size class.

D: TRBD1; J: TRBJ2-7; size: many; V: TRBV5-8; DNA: TGTGCCAGCAGCGCGACAGGGTACGCCAACTACGAGCAGTACTTC; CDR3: CASSATGYANYEQYF
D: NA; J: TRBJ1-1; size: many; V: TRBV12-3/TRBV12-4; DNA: TGTGCCAGCAGTTTAAAGGCGAACACTGAAGCTTTCTTT; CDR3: CASSLKANTEAFF
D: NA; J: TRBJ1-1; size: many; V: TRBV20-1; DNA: TGCAGTGCTAGAGATATTGAACGGGTGAACACTGAAGCTTTCTTT; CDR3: CSARDIERVNTEAFF
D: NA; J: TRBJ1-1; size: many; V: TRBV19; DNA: TGTGCCAGTAGTCGCCCATTTGGAACTGAAGCTTTCTTT; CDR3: CASSRPFGTEAFF
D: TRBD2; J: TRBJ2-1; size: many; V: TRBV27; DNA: TGTGCCAGCAGTCCGGCTAGCGGGACCCTTCTCTCCTACAATGAGCAGTTCTTC; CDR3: CASSPASGTLLSYNEQFF
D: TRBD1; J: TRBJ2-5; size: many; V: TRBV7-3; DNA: TGTGCCAGCAGCCCTGGACAGGAAGAGACCCAGTACTTC; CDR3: CASSPGQEETQYF
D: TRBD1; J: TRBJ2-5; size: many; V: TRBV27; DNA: TGTGCCAGCAGTCCCTACAGGGGTCTCGCGAAGGGAGAGACCCAGTACTTC; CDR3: CASSPYRGLAKGETQYF
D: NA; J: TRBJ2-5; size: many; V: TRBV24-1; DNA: TGTGCCACCAGTGATTTCCCCAGGGAAGAGACCCAGTACTTC; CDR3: CATSDFPREETQYF
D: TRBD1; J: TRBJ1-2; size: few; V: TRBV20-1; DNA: TGCAGTGCACAGGAGGAGGGGGCTTATGGCTACACCTTC; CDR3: CSAQEEGAYGYTF
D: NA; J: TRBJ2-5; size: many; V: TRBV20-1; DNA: TGCAGTGCTAGAGATTTAAGGACACAAGAGACCCAGTACTTC; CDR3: CSARDLRTQETQYF
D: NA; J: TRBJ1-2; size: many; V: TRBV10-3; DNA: TGTGCCATCAGTGAGTCCCCAGGCTTCAACTATGGCTACACCTTC; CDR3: CAISESPGFNYGYTF
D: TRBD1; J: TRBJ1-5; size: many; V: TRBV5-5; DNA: TGTGCCAGCAGCTGGGGACAGAGCAATCAGCCCCAGCATTTT; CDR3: CASSWGQSNQPQHF
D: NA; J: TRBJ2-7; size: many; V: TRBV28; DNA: TGTGCCAGTCGGACAGCCTCCTACGAGCAGTACTTC; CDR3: CASRTASYEQYF
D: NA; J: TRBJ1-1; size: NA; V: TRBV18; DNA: TGTGCCAGCTCACCATATACGGAGGGCTTGAACACTGAAGCTTTCTTT; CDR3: CASSPYTEGLNTEAFF
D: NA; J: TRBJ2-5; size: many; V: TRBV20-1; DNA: TGCAGTGCTAGAGCCTTAGACGGGGGCCAAGAGACCCAGTACTTC; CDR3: CSARALDGGQETQYF
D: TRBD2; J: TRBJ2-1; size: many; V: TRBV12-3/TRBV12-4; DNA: TGTGCCAGCAGTTATACACCCGGGGGACTAGCGGGAGACTGGGAGCAGTTCTTC; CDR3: CASSYTPGGLAGDWEQFF